These T cell receptor beta chains were read from a single sample in a study of chemoradiotherapy in HPV16-positive cancers. Sequenced by immunoSEQ multiplex PCR; TCRdb stores in-frame clones only, minus some. The data contain over 35,000 clones, about 77% of them singletons. Sequencing used blood, obtained from a patient who underwent chemoradiotherapy. The receptors here all came from a human donor with HPV-associated anogenital cancer. The CDR3 runs from the conserved cysteine through the conserved F or W. The D gene is left open where the match is weak. Clone size is shown for a subset of rows, as once, few, many or a class of expanded clone.

clone_size	d_call	v_call	j_call	cdr3_nt	cdr3_aa
-	TRBD1	TRBV15	TRBJ2-7	TGTGCCACCAGCATGGGACAGGGGCGAGTACAGTACTTC	CATSMGQGRVQYF
-	-	TRBV10-3	TRBJ2-6	TGTGCCATCAGTGAGTTTCCAGGGAGCTCTGGGGCCAACGTCCTGACTTTC	CAISEFPGSSGANVLTF
few	-	TRBV5-6	TRBJ1-4	TGTGCCAGCAGCTTGTCAGGGGCAAAACTGTTTTTT	CASSLSGAKLFF
-	-	TRBV7-3	TRBJ1-2	TGTGCCAGCAGCTTAACAGGTTCGGTGGGCTATGGCTACACCTTC	CASSLTGSVGYGYTF
-	TRBD1	TRBV7-2	TRBJ1-1	TGTGCCAGCAGCAAGGGACAGACGGTCACTGAAGCTTTCTTT	CASSKGQTVTEAFF
-	TRBD2	TRBV5-1	TRBJ2-3	TGCGCCAGCAGCTTGACGGGGGGGTCGTCTAGCACAGATACGCAGTATTTT	CASSLTGGSSSTDTQYF
-	-	TRBV5-1	TRBJ1-2	TGCGCCAGCAGCTGGGACACACAGGGCTACACCTTC	CASSWDTQGYTF
-	-	TRBV11-2	TRBJ2-1	TGTGCCAGCAGCTTCGGAGGGCAACACTACAATGAGCAGTTCTTC	CASSFGGQHYNEQFF
-	-	TRBV6-6	TRBJ2-4	TGTGCCAGCACCCCCCAGGGGACCCAGAACATTCAGTACTTC	CASTPQGTQNIQYF
few	TRBD1	TRBV6-5	TRBJ1-2	TGTGCCAGCAGTTACCAGGACAGGGGGCATGGCTACACCTTC	CASSYQDRGHGYTF
-	-	TRBV7-9	TRBJ2-3	TGTGCCAGCAGCTTAGATCGGAGCACAGATACGCAGTATTTT	CASSLDRSTDTQYF
-	TRBD1	TRBV7-9	TRBJ2-5	TGTGCCAGCAGCTCAGGACAGGACGTGTACCAAGAGACCCAGTACTTC	CASSSGQDVYQETQYF
-	-	TRBV12-5	TRBJ2-2	TGTGCTAGTGGCGGACCGATGAACACCGGGGAGCTGTTTTTT	CASGGPMNTGELFF
-	-	TRBV5-4	TRBJ2-2	TGTGCCAGCACCTCCCCCTGGGGGGAAAAGGCAACCGGGGAGCTGTTTTTT	CASTSPWGEKATGELFF
-	-	TRBV29-1	TRBJ1-2	TGCAGCGTTGAAGCGTTCCTAACAGGGAGTGCGTATGGCTACACCTTC	CSVEAFLTGSAYGYTF
few	-	TRBV4-1	TRBJ2-7	TGCGCCAGCAGCCAAGGTCGCGGCCTCTCCTACGAGCAGTACTTC	CASSQGRGLSYEQYF
-	-	TRBV9	TRBJ2-1	TGTGCCAGCACCCTTTCCGGGGCAGGGGCCTCTGAGCAGTTCTTC	CASTLSGAGASEQFF
-	TRBD1	TRBV10-3	TRBJ1-3	TGTGCCATCAGTGAGGATTTGGACAGGTTATACTCTGGAAACACCATATATTTT	CAISEDLDRLYSGNTIYF
-	TRBD1	TRBV4-1	TRBJ1-2	TGCGCCAGCAGCCAAGATCTGGACAGGGGGCAATCTTATGGCTACACCTTC	CASSQDLDRGQSYGYTF
-	-	TRBV10-3	TRBJ2-5	TGTGCCATCAGTGCGGGGGAGACCCAGTACTTC	CAISAGETQYF
few	-	TRBV19	TRBJ1-5	TGTGCCAGTAGGACTACGCACGGTAGCAATCAGCCCCAGCATTTT	CASRTTHGSNQPQHF
few	-	TRBV5-1	TRBJ2-1	TGCGCCAGCAGCACATCCAGGGTAAATGAGCAGTTCTTC	CASSTSRVNEQFF
-	-	TRBV10-3	TRBJ2-3	TGTGCCATCAGAGGGGGGCCAGATACGCAGTATTTT	CAIRGGPDTQYF
-	-	TRBV5-1	TRBJ1-2	TGCGCCAGCAGGGCCGACAGTTCCACAGTTGCCTACACCTTC	CASRADSSTVAYTF
-	-	TRBV6-5	TRBJ1-1	TGTGCCAGCAGTTTGGGGAATCAGCCATACACTGAAGCTTTCTTT	CASSLGNQPYTEAFF
few	-	TRBV5-1	TRBJ2-3	TGCGCCAGCAGCCCCCAGGCTGGGACGGTGGTCCACACAGATACGCAGTATTTT	CASSPQAGTVVHTDTQYF
-	TRBD1	TRBV7-9	TRBJ1-5	TGTGCCAGCAGCTTAGGGACAGGGCTTGGCAATCAGCCCCAGCATTTT	CASSLGTGLGNQPQHF
-	-	TRBV19	TRBJ1-4	TGTGCCAGTAACCGACAGGCGCCTAATGAAAAACTGTTTTTT	CASNRQAPNEKLFF
-	-	TRBV9	TRBJ2-2	TGTGCCAGCACCCTAGGGGGGGCCGTGAACACCGGGGAGCTGTTTTTT	CASTLGGAVNTGELFF
-	-	TRBV5-8	TRBJ2-1	TGTGCCAGCCGGCGCCAGGGAAGGGACTATGAGCAGTTCTTC	CASRRQGRDYEQFF
-	TRBD1	TRBV6-6	TRBJ2-5	TGTGCCAGCAGTTACCGTCGGACAGGGGAAGAGACCCAGTACTTC	CASSYRRTGEETQYF
-	TRBD1	TRBV11-1	TRBJ2-2	TGTGCCAGCAGCGCCCCGGGACAGGGCATCACCGGGGAGCTGTTTTTT	CASSAPGQGITGELFF
-	-	TRBV11-2	TRBJ2-7	TGTGCCAGCAGCTTCGGTCGGGGGCTGGGCTACGAGCAGTACTTC	CASSFGRGLGYEQYF
-	-	TRBV6-5	TRBJ2-5	TGTGCCAGCAGCCGTGACAGGCAAGAGACCCAGTACTTC	CASSRDRQETQYF
-	TRBD1	TRBV25-1	TRBJ1-5	TGTGCCAGTTTTAGACACCGGGACAGAGGGTTGGATTTT	CASFRHRDRGLDF
-	-	TRBV6-6	TRBJ2-5	TGTGCCAGCAGGGCGACAGGAGCGGAGACCCAGTACTTC	CASRATGAETQYF
-	TRBD2	TRBV9	TRBJ2-2	TGTGCCAGCAGACCTACTAGCGCTCTAGGGGAGCTGTTTTTT	CASRPTSALGELFF
-	-	TRBV7-9	TRBJ2-7	TGTGCCAGCAGCTTAGGGGGGACACCGGAGCAGTACTTC	CASSLGGTPEQYF
once	TRBD2	TRBV4-1	TRBJ2-1	TGCGCCAGCAGCCCTGGGACTAGCGGGGGTAGAAATGAGCAGTTCTTC	CASSPGTSGGRNEQFF
-	TRBD1	TRBV7-8	TRBJ2-4	TGTGCCAGCAGCCCTCCGGGACAGGGTAACATTCAGTACTTC	CASSPPGQGNIQYF
-	TRBD2	TRBV6-5	TRBJ2-1	TGTGCCAGCAGTCGCATAGCGGGGGGAAACAATGAGCAGTTCTTC	CASSRIAGGNNEQFF
-	-	TRBV2	TRBJ1-5	TGTGCCAGCAGTGTTTCAGCGTATAGCAATCAGCCCCAGCATTTT	CASSVSAYSNQPQHF
once	-	TRBV5-1	TRBJ1-2	TGCGCCAGCAGCTTGGCCGGGGGCGCCGGTCGCGGCTACACCTTC	CASSLAGGAGRGYTF
-	TRBD2	TRBV5-5	TRBJ2-5	TGTGCCAGCAGGCCTAGCGGGGGTTACCAAGAGACCCAGTACTTC	CASRPSGGYQETQYF
-	TRBD2	TRBV5-6	TRBJ2-1	TGTGCCAGCAATAGCGGGGGAGGGTACAATGAGCAGTTCTTC	CASNSGGGYNEQFF
-	-	TRBV25-1	TRBJ2-7	TGTGCCAGCAGTGAGGCCGTAAACTACGAGCAGTACTTC	CASSEAVNYEQYF